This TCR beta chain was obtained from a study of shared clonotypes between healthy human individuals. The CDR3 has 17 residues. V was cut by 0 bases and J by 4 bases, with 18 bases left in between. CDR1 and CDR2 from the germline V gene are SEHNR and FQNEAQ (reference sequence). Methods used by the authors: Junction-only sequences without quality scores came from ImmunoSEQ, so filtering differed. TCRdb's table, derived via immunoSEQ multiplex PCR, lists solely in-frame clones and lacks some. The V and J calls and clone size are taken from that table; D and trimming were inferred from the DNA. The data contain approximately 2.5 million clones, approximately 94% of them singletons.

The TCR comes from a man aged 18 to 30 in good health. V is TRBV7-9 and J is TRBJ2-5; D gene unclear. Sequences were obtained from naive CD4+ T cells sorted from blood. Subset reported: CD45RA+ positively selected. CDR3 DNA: TGTGCCAGCAGCTTAGCAACGACATTAGGCGTTGTAGAGACCCAGTACTTC. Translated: CASSLATTLGVVETQYF.